The clone carrying this T cell receptor beta chain has a handful of counts. Its antigen remains unknown. The sample originates from a study of type 1 and type 2 diabetes patients. As for the study in general: The cohort mixed type 1 diabetes, type 2 diabetes and nondiabetic donors. From PBMCs, CD4+ and CD8+ T cells were isolated by magnetic microbeads. Whole-study findings and limits: Age and gender were not matched between study groups.

Donors had no other autoimmune disease or infection in four weeks. Trimming removed 6 bases from V and 3 bases from J; junction bases left unmatched: 4. CDR3 size: 14 residues. The V gene's germline CDR1 is SNHLY and CDR2 FYNNEI. The PCR template was genomic DNA. A primer set of 30 forward and 13 reverse primers amplified the CDR3. In TCRdb, the multiplex PCR reads were re-called with MiXCR into one record per CDR3 protein. Of about 250,000 distinct CDR3 sequences in the sample, 40% to 50% were seen once. Sample: peripheral blood mononuclear cells (PBMCs). The receptor was isolated from a man aged 18 to 30 with type 2 diabetes. J is TRBJ2-7 and V is TRBV2; 11 bases are a match to TRBD1. CDR3 nucleotides: TGTGCCAGCAGGACCGGGACAGGGGGCTACGAGCAGTACTTC. Translation: CASRTGTGGYEQYF.